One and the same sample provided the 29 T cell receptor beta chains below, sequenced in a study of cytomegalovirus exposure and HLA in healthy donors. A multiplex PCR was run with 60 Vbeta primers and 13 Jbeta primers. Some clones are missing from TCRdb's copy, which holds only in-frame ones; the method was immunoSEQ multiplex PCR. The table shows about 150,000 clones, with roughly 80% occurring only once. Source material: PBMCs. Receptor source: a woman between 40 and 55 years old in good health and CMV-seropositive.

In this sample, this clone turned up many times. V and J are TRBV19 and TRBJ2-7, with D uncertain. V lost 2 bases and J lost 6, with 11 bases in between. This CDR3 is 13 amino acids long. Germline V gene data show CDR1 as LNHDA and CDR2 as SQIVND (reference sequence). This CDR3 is CASSISGRREQYF. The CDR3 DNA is TGTGCCAGTAGTATATCAGGTAGACGCGAGCAGTACTTC. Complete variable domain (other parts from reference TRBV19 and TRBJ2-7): DGGITQSPKYLFRKEGQNVTLSCEQNLNHDAMYWYRQDPGQGLRLIYYSQIVNDFQKGDIAEGYSVSREKKESFPLTVTSAQKNPTAFYLCASSISGRREQYFGPGTRLTVT.

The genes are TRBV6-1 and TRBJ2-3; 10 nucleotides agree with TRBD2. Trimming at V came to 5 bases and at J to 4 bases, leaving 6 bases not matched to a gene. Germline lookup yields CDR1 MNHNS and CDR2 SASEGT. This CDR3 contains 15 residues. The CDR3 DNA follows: TGTGCCAGCAGTTTCACTAGCGGGGCATCAGATACGCAGTATTTT. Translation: CASSFTSGASDTQYF.

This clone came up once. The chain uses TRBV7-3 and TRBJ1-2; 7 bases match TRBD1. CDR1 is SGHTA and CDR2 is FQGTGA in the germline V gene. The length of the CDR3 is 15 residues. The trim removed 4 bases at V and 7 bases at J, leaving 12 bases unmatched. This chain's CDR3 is CASSSYRDRGFGYTF. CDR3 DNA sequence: TGTGCCAGCAGCTCATACCGGGACAGAGGATTTGGCTACACCTTC.

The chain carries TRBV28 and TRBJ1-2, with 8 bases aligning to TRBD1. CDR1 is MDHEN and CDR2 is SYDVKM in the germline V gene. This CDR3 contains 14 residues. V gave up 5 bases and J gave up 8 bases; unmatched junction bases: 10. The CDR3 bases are TGTGCCAGCAGTCCAGGGGGCCCGACCGGCGGCTACACCTTC. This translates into CASSPGGPTGGYTF.

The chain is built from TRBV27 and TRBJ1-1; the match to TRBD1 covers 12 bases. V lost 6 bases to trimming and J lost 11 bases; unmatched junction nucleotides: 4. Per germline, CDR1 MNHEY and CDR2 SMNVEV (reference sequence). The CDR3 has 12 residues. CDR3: CASRGQGAGAFF. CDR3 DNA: TGTGCCAGCAGGGGACAGGGGGCAGGCGCTTTCTTT.

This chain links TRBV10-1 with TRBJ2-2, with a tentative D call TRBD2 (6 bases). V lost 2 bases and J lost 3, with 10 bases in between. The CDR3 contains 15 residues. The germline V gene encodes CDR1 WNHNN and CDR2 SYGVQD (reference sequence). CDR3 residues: CASSEVAEHTGELFF. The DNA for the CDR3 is TGCGCCAGCAGTGAGGTAGCGGAACACACCGGGGAGCTGTTTTTT.

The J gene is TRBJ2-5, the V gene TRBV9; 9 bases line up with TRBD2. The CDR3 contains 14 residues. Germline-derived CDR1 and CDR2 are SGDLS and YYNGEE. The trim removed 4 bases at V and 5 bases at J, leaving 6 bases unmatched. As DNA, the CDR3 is TGTGCCAGCAGCTCCCTAGCGGGGATGGAGACCCAGTACTTC. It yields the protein CASSSLAGMETQYF.

CDR3 nucleotide sequence: TGTGCCAGCAGCTTATATATAGCGGCCAGAGCGGATACGCAGTATTTT. Its translation: CASSLYIAARADTQYF. V gene TRBV13 combines with J gene TRBJ2-3; tentative D call: TRBD2 (6 bases). The CDR3 covers 16 residues. Trimming cost V 2 bases and J 6 bases, with 18 bases left between them. CDR1 and CDR2 (germline): PRHDT, FYEKMQ (reference sequence).

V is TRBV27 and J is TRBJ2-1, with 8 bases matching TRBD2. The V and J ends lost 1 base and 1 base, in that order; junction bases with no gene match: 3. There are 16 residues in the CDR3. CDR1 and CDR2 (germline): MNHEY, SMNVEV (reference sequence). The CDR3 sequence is CASSLFPGGSYNEQFF. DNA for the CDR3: TGTGCCAGCAGTTTATTCCCGGGGGGGTCCTACAATGAGCAGTTCTTC.

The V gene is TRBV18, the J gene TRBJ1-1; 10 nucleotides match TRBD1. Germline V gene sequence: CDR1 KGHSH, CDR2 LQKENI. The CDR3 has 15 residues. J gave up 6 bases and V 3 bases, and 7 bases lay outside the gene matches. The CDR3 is CASSPLTGGLSEAFF. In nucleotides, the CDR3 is TGTGCCAGCTCACCCCTGACAGGGGGCTTGTCTGAAGCTTTCTTT.

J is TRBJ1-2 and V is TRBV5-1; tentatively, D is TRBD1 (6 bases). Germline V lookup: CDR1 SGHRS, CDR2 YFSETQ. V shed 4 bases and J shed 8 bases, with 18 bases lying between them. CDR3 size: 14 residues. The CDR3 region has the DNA TGCGCCAGCAGCGTAGGACAGACCGTATACGGCTACACCTTC. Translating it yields CASSVGQTVYGYTF.

The CDR3, as DNA: TGTGCCAGCAGCTTAGGCGGGGTGGGGGAGACCCAGTACTTC. It translates to CASSLGGVGETQYF. This chain joins TRBV7-9 and TRBJ2-5; D may be TRBD2 (6 bases). There are 14 residues in the CDR3. V was trimmed by 1 base and J by 5 bases, leaving 11 bases between them. CDR1 and CDR2 from the germline V gene are SEHNR and FQNEAQ (reference sequence).

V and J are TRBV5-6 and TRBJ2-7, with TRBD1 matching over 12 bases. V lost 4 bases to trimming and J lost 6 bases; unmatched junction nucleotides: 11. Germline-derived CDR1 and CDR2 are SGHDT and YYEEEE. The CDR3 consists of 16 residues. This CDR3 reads CASSPGTGGIAGEQYF. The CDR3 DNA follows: TGTGCCAGCAGCCCCGGGACAGGGGGCATAGCGGGCGAGCAGTACTTC.

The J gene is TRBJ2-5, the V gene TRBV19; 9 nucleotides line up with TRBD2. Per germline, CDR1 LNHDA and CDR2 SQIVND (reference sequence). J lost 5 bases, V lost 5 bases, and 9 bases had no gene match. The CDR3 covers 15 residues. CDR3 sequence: CASSPAGGAYETQYF. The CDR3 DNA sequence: TGTGCCAGTAGTCCTGCGGGGGGGGCCTATGAGACCCAGTACTTC.

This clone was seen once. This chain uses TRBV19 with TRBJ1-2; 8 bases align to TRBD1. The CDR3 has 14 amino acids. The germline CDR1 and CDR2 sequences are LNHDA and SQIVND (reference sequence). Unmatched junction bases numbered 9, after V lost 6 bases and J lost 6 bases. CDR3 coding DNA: TGTGCCAGTAGACCTTCGGACAGGGAGAATGGCTACACCTTC. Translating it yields CASRPSDRENGYTF.

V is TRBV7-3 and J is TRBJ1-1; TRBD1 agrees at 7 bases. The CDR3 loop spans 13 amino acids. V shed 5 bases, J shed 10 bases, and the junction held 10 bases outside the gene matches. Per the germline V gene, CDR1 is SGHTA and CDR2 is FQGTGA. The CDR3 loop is CASSVDRAASAFF. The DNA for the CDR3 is TGTGCCAGCAGCGTAGACAGGGCCGCTTCAGCTTTCTTT. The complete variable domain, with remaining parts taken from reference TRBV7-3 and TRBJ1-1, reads GAGVSQTPSNKVTEKGKYVELRCDPISGHTALYWYRQSLGQGPEFLIYFQGTGAADDSGLPNDRFFAVRPEGSVSTLKIQRTERGDSAVYLCASSVDRAASAFFGQGTRLTVV.

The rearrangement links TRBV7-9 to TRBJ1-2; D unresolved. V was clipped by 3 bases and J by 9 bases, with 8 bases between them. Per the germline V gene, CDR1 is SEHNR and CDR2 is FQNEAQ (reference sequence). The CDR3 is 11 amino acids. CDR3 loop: CASSFSVSYTF. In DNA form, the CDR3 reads TGTGCCAGCAGCTTCAGCGTAAGCTACACCTTC.

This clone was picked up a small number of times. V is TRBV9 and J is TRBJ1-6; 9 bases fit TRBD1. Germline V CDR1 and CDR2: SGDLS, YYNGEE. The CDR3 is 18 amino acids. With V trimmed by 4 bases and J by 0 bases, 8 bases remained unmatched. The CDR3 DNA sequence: TGTGCCAGCAGCCGCGGGACAGGGCCGAGCTCCTATAATTCACCCCTCCACTTT. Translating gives CASSRGTGPSSYNSPLHF.

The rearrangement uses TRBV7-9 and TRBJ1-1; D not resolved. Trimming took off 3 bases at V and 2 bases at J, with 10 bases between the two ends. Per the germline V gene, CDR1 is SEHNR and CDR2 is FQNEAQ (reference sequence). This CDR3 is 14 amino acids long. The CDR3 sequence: CASSFLSHNTEAFF. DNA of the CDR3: TGTGCCAGCAGCTTCTTAAGCCATAACACTGAAGCTTTCTTT.

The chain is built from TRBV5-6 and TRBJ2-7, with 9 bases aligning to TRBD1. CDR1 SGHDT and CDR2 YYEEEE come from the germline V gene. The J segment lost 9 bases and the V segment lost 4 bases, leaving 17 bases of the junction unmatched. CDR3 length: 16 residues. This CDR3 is CASSPPGQGRSSGQYF. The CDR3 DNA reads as TGTGCCAGCAGCCCGCCGGGACAGGGTCGCTCCTCGGGGCAGTACTTC.

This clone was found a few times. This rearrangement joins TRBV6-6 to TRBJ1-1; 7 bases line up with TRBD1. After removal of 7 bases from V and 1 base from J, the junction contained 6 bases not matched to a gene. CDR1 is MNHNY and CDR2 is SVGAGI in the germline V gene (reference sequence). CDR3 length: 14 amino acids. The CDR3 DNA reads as TGTGCCAGCACCCCGACAGGGACGAACACTGAAGCTTTCTTT. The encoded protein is CASTPTGTNTEAFF.

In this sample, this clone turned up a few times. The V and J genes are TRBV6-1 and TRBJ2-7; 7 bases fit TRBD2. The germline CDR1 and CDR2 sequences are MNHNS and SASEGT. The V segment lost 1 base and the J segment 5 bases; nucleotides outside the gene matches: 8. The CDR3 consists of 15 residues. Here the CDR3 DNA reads TGTGCCAGCAGTGAAGAAATTTGGGGAGGGGACGAGCAGTACTTC. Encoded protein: CASSEEIWGGDEQYF.

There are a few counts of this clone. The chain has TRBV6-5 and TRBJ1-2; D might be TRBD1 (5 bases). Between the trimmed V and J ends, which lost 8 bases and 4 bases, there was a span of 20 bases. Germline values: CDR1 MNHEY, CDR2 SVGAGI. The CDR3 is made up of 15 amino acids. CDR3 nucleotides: TGTGCCAGCGTCATAAGACGGGACTCCTTCTATGGCTACACCTTC. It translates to CASVIRRDSFYGYTF.

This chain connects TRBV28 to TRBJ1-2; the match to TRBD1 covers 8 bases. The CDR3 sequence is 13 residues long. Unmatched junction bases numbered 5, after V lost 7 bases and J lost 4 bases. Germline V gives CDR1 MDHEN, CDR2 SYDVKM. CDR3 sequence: CASKGTGSYGYTF. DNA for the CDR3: TGTGCCAGCAAGGGGACAGGCAGCTATGGCTACACCTTC.

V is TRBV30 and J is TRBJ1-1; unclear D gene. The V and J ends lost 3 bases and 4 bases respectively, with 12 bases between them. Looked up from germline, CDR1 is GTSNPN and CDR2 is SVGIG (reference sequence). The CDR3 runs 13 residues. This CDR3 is CAWSRFSGTEAFF. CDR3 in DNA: TGTGCCTGGAGCCGGTTTTCAGGCACTGAAGCTTTCTTT.

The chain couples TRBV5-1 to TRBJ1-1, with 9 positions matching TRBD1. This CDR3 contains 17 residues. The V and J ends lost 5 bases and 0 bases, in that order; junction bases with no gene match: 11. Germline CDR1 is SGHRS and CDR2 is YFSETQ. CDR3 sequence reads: CASRRPLQGAMNTEAFF. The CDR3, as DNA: TGCGCCAGCAGACGACCCCTACAGGGGGCGATGAACACTGAAGCTTTCTTT.

CDR3 sequence (DNA): TGTGCCAGCAGACCTCCTGCGGGACCCCGGGGCTACACCTTC. Translating it yields CASRPPAGPRGYTF. The V call is TRBV28, the J call TRBJ1-2, with D maybe TRBD1 (5 bases). The germline gives CDR1 MDHEN, CDR2 SYDVKM. Between the trimmed V and J ends, which lost 6 bases and 8 bases, there was a span of 19 bases. The CDR3 extends over 14 amino acids.

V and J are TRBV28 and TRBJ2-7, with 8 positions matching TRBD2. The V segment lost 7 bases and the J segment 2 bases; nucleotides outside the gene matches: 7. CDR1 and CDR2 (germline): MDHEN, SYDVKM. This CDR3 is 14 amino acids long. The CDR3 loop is CASNGGGRAYEQYF. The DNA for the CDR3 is TGTGCCAGCAACGGCGGGGGGCGGGCCTACGAGCAGTACTTC.

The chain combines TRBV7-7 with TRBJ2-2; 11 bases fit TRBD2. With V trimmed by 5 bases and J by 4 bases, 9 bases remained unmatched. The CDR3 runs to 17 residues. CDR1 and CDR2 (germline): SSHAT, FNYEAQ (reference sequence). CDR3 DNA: TGTGCCAGCAGCAAAGGGACTAGCGGTTCGGGCACCGGGGAGCTGTTTTTT. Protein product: CASSKGTSGSGTGELFF.